The 19 T cell receptor beta chains given below trace back to one sample, sequenced in a study of T cell responses to AZD1222 COVID-19 vaccine. Data came from immunoSEQ multiplex PCR; TCRdb stores just in-frame clones and leaves some out. Of about 70,000 clones listed, around 84% are singletons. The sequenced sample was peripheral blood, obtained on day 0 of AZD1222 vaccination. The receptor source for this set is an adult in good health.

The chain is built from TRBV2 and TRBJ1-4; the D gene is possibly TRBD1 (5 bases). V was cut by 4 bases and J by 8 bases, with 14 bases left in between. The germline V gene encodes CDR1 SNHLY and CDR2 FYNNEI. This CDR3 region has 14 residues. CDR3 sequence (DNA): TGTGCCAGCAGTGCAATCCCCAGGGAGGAAAAACTGTTTTTT. This translates into CASSAIPREEKLFF. The variable domain in full, completed from reference TRBV2 and TRBJ1-4, reads EPEVTQTPSHQVTQMGQEVILRCVPISNHLYFYWYRQILGQKVEFLVSFYNNEISEKSEIFDDQFSVERPDGSNFTLKIRSTKLEDSAMYFCASSAIPREEKLFFGSGTQLSVL.

The rearrangement uses TRBV19 and TRBJ1-6; the D is unclear. V gave up 6 bases and J gave up 0 bases, with 15 bases separating them. The CDR3 totals 17 residues. Germline V lookup: CDR1 LNHDA, CDR2 SQIVND (reference sequence). CDR3 residues: CASSPDISSSYNSPLHF. For the CDR3, the DNA is TGTGCCAGTAGCCCTGACATTTCAAGCTCCTATAATTCACCCCTCCACTTT. Full variable domain (missing parts from reference TRBV19 and TRBJ1-6): DGGITQSPKYLFRKEGQNVTLSCEQNLNHDAMYWYRQDPGQGLRLIYYSQIVNDFQKGDIAEGYSVSREKKESFPLTVTSAQKNPTAFYLCASSPDISSSYNSPLHFGNGTRLTVT.

The chain has TRBV13 and TRBJ1-1; TRBD1 matches 7 bases. Germline values: CDR1 PRHDT, CDR2 FYEKMQ (reference sequence). The CDR3 runs 12 residues. J was trimmed by 6 bases and V by 2 bases; bases with no gene match: 0. The CDR3 sequence: CASSLTGAEAFF. The CDR3 coding sequence is TGTGCCAGCAGCTTAACAGGGGCTGAAGCTTTCTTT.

The chain joins TRBV7-8 to TRBJ1-1; the D is unclear. CDR1 is SGHVS and CDR2 is FQNEAQ in the germline V gene. CDR3 length: 13 amino acids. The V end was cut by 2 bases, the J end by 8 bases, with 12 bases between. CDR3 region: CASSLFLALEAFF. In nucleotides, the CDR3 is TGTGCCAGCAGCTTATTTTTGGCCTTAGAAGCTTTCTTT.

This sequence joins TRBV5-4 and TRBJ1-1, with D possibly being TRBD1 (5 bases). Germline CDR1 SGHNT, CDR2 YYREEE (reference sequence). The CDR3 has 14 amino acids. With 5 bases removed from V and 2 bases from J, the gap between germline ends came to 13 bases. CDR3 protein: CASRTTAINTEAFF. Here the CDR3 DNA reads TGTGCCAGCAGAACGACAGCGATTAACACTGAAGCTTTCTTT.

The chain uses TRBV5-1 and TRBJ2-3, with 8 bases fitting TRBD2. The germline V gene encodes CDR1 SGHRS and CDR2 YFSETQ. The CDR3 covers 15 residues. V trimming: 6 bases; J trimming: 0 bases; junction bases outside the gene matches: 6. Here the CDR3 reads CASIPSGRSTDTQYF. Here the CDR3 DNA reads TGCGCCAGCATCCCTAGCGGGCGGAGCACAGATACGCAGTATTTT.

The chain has TRBV11-3 and TRBJ1-1; D unresolved. CDR3 length: 12 amino acids. Trimming removed 3 bases from V and 12 bases from J, with 14 bases in between. Germline V CDR1 and CDR2: SGHNT, YENEEA. The CDR3 here is CASSFSRQVPFF. In DNA form, the CDR3 reads TGTGCCAGCAGCTTCTCTCGCCAGGTACCTTTCTTT.

This clone was observed a single time. The CDR3 here is CASSGTADYGYTF. The CDR3 coding sequence is TGTGCCAGCAGCGGGACGGCAGACTATGGCTACACCTTC. The rearrangement uses TRBV2 and TRBJ1-2; D is possibly TRBD1 (5 bases). V lost 6 bases and J lost 3, with 11 bases in between. The CDR3 length is 13 residues. Looked up from germline, CDR1 is SNHLY and CDR2 is FYNNEI.

The rearrangement joins TRBV5-1 to TRBJ2-3; maybe TRBD2 (5 bases). CDR3 size: 14 residues. V was shortened by 3 bases and J by 1 base, with 9 bases between the two germline ends. CDR1 SGHRS and CDR2 YFSETQ come from the germline V gene. CDR3 protein: CASSSGRGTDTQYF. CDR3 nucleotide sequence: TGCGCCAGCAGCTCCGGGCGGGGCACAGATACGCAGTATTTT.

The chain employs TRBV7-8 and TRBJ1-2; a possible D gene is TRBD1 (5 bases). The length of the CDR3 is 14 residues. The V end was cut by 7 bases, the J end by 6 bases, with 18 bases between. CDR1 is SGHVS and CDR2 is FQNEAQ in the germline V gene. The CDR3 DNA reads as TGTGCCAGCACCTCGCGCCATTGGGGCGATGGCTACACCTTC. This encodes CASTSRHWGDGYTF.

The chain carries TRBV19 and TRBJ1-2; the D is unclear. The CDR3 sequence is 11 residues long. V lost 4 bases and J 7 bases, leaving 7 bases between the germline ends. Germline values: CDR1 LNHDA, CDR2 SQIVND (reference sequence). The CDR3 sequence: CASSTTGGYTF. The CDR3 bases are TGTGCCAGTAGTACCACCGGTGGCTACACCTTC. Using reference TRBV19 and TRBJ1-2 for the parts outside the CDR3, the full variable domain is DGGITQSPKYLFRKEGQNVTLSCEQNLNHDAMYWYRQDPGQGLRLIYYSQIVNDFQKGDIAEGYSVSREKKESFPLTVTSAQKNPTAFYLCASSTTGGYTFGSGTRLTVV.

The chain couples TRBV27 to TRBJ2-2; unclear D gene. The CDR3 is 12 amino acids. The V end was cut by 5 bases, the J end by 8 bases, with 9 bases between. Germline V gene lookup returns CDR1 MNHEY and CDR2 SMNVEV (reference sequence). CDR3 sequence reads: CASSPEPGELFF. The CDR3 DNA sequence: TGTGCCAGCAGTCCGGAGCCGGGGGAGCTGTTTTTT.

The chain is built from TRBV29-1 and TRBJ2-6; 8 positions match TRBD1. CDR1 is SQVTM, CDR2 ANQGSEA, per germline. This CDR3 spans 17 amino acids. J was trimmed by 0 bases and V by 8 bases; bases with no gene match: 12. The CDR3 bases are TGCAGCTTTATGGACAGGGAAGGATTCTCTGGGGCCAACGTCCTGACTTTC. Residues: CSFMDREGFSGANVLTF.

The genes are TRBV5-8 and TRBJ2-1; D uncertain. The CDR3 extends over 13 amino acids. Germline V CDR1 and CDR2: SGHTS, YDEGEE. V lost 0 bases to trimming and J lost 6 bases, with 7 bases between them. CDR3 in DNA: TGTGCCAGCAGCTTGGACGGAGTCAATGAGCAGTTCTTC. Its translation: CASSLDGVNEQFF.

The chain carries TRBV6-6 and TRBJ2-7; D not certain. CDR1 and CDR2 from the germline V gene are MNHNY and SVGAGI (reference sequence). The CDR3 sequence is 12 residues long. Trimming pared 5 bases from V and 0 bases from J, leaving 5 bases between. The CDR3 sequence: CASSITSYEQYF. For the CDR3, the DNA is TGTGCCAGCAGTATAACCTCCTACGAGCAGTACTTC.

The CDR3 here is CATREAQGYTF. CDR3 nucleotides: TGTGCCACCCGGGAGGCACAAGGCTACACCTTC. V is TRBV25-1 and J is TRBJ1-2; D not resolved. This CDR3 comprises 11 residues. Germline V gene lookup returns CDR1 MGHDK and CDR2 SYGVNS. V lost 10 bases and J lost 8, with 14 bases in between.

This rearrangement joins TRBV6-1 to TRBJ1-2; 8 positions agree with TRBD1. CDR1 and CDR2 (germline): MNHNS, SASEGT. This CDR3 region has 14 residues. Germline trimming cut 2 bases from V and 8 bases from J; bases unmatched to any gene: 7. CDR3 loop: CASSETLGQGGYTF. The CDR3 nucleotides read TGTGCCAGCAGTGAAACATTAGGACAGGGAGGCTACACCTTC.

The V call is TRBV4-1, the J call TRBJ1-2; possibly TRBD1 for D (5 bases). CDR1 and CDR2 from the germline V gene are MGHRA and YSYEKL. The V end was cut by 4 bases, the J end by 3 bases, with 15 bases between. The CDR3 runs to 15 residues. CDR3 sequence reads: CASSPGGMVHYGYTF. The CDR3 DNA is TGCGCCAGCAGCCCGGGGGGGATGGTACACTATGGCTACACCTTC.

The chain's CDR3 is CASSLTGYEQYF. The CDR3 DNA follows: TGTGCCAGCAGCTTGACTGGTTACGAGCAGTACTTC. The chain carries TRBV5-6 and TRBJ2-7; D unresolved. This CDR3 comprises 12 residues. The germline V gene has CDR1 SGHDT and CDR2 YYEEEE. Trimming took off 1 base at V and 4 bases at J, with 6 bases between the two ends.